These 3 T cell receptor beta chains were sequenced from one sample in a study of blood T cell repertoires in COVID-19. This table comes from immunoSEQ multiplex PCR, and its TCRdb copy is limited to in-frame clones, with some not included. The sample lists about 240,000 clones; around 83% were seen once. Input material: peripheral blood. The receptors were sampled from a woman aged 55-70 years with active or convalescent COVID-19.

The J gene is TRBJ1-2, the V gene TRBV3-1 (or the pseudogene TRBV3-2), with D uncertain. Germline V gives CDR1 LGHDT, CDR2 YNNKEL (reference sequence). V lost 4 bases and J 8 bases, leaving 14 bases between the germline ends. The CDR3 covers 13 residues. DNA of the CDR3: TGTGCCAGCAGCCTCCGTTGGACTCCGGGCTACACCTTC. Amino acids: CASSLRWTPGYTF.

This clone came up a few times. This sample also contains other DNA sequences that code for the same CDR3. The chain combines TRBV6-5 with TRBJ1-1; no clear D. Germline V gene sequence: CDR1 MNHEY, CDR2 SVGAGI. Trimming stripped 4 bases from V and 0 bases from J, with 3 bases between. The CDR3 loop spans 12 amino acids. CDR3 DNA: TGTGCCAGCAGTTCGGTGAACACTGAAGCTTTCTTT. Protein: CASSSVNTEAFF.

V gene TRBV28 combines with J gene TRBJ2-7; D is perhaps TRBD2 (6 bases). The CDR3 spans 14 residues. V dropped 4 bases and J dropped 2 bases, with 12 bases sitting between them. The germline CDR1 and CDR2 sequences are MDHEN and SYDVKM. The CDR3 DNA sequence: TGTGCCAGCAGTTCCGGAGGGGCGACCTACGAGCAGTACTTC. It specifies CASSSGGATYEQYF.